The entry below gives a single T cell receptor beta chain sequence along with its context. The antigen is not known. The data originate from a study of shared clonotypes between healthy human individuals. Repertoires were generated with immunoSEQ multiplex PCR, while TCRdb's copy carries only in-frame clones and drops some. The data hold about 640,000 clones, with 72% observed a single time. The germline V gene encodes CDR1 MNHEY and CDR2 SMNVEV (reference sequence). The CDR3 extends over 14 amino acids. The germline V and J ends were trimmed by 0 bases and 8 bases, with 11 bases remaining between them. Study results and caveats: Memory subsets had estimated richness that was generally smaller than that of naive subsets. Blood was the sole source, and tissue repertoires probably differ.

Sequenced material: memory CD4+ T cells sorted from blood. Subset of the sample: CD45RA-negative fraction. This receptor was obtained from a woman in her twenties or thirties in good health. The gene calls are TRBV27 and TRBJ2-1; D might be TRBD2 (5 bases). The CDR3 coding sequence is TGTGCCAGCAGTTTATCCCGGGAACGGGATGAGCAGTTCTTC. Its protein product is CASSLSRERDEQFF.